This T cell receptor beta chain was identified in a study of response to subunit inactivated influenza vaccine. TCRdb processed the RT-PCR reads anew with MiXCR; each CDR3 protein has one entry. This sample has about half a million distinct CDR3 sequences; approximately 7.6% occur once, and the top ten carry 13%. The CDR3 has 12 residues. V lost 8 bases and J lost 10, with 15 bases in between. This clonotype is categorized as medium-sized (0.01 to 0.1%). The chain has TRBV12-3 or TRBV12-4 and TRBJ2-1; D remains ambiguous. This receptor was taken from a man between 50 and 69 years old who received an inactivated influenza vaccine. Source: PBMCs from blood, taken approximately 25 months after vaccination. CDR3 residues: CASGPVAGEQFF. The CDR3 nucleotides are TGTGCCAGCGGGCCCGTCGCTGGGGAGCAGTTCTTC.